The present T cell receptor (beta chain) was sequenced within a study of shared clonotypes between healthy human individuals. General study points: Tissues were not sampled, only blood, and their repertoires likely differ.

A word on this clone: Its antigen is not identified. Different DNA sequences within this sample yield the same CDR3.

Sequencing was at deep level. Several immunoSEQ plates held equal portions of the genomic DNA taken from each subset. The input for sorted-subset replicate PCRs was 200 to 250 ng DNA, about 30,000 T cell genomes. Here immunoSEQ multiplex PCR was the method, and the copy in TCRdb shows in-frame clones only, minus some. This sample has around 990,000 clones, with around 77% found just once. CDR1 SGHTA and CDR2 FQGTGA come from the germline V gene. The V end lost 3 bases, the J end lost 4 bases, and 7 bases lay between the germline ends. The CDR3 is 13 residues long. The sequenced sample was memory CD4+ T cells from PBMCs. Subset of the sample: CD45RA-negative fraction. This receptor was identified in a man aged 18 to 29 in good health. Some clones in this sample may be carry-over from other donors' samples. The chain links TRBV7-3 to TRBJ2-1; D is possibly TRBD1 or TRBD2 (5 bases each). The CDR3 protein is CASSLGRYNEQFF. The CDR3 bases are TGTGCCAGCAGCTTGGGACGGTACAATGAGCAGTTCTTC.